One sample yielded the 29 T cell receptor beta chains listed below, sequenced in a study of cytomegalovirus exposure and HLA in healthy donors. PCR amplification relied on 60 Vbeta primers (plus 13 Jbeta primers). TCRdb keeps only in-frame clones here, not all; method: immunoSEQ multiplex PCR. The data show about 180,000 clones, 70% to 80% seen once. Material: PBMCs. The receptors originated from a woman aged 60-75 years in good health and CMV-seropositive.

V gene TRBV5-1 combines with J gene TRBJ2-5; 7 bases fit TRBD1. CDR3 length: 14 amino acids. Germline lookup yields CDR1 SGHRS and CDR2 YFSETQ. The trim removed 1 base at V and 5 bases at J, leaving 5 bases unmatched. The CDR3 sequence: CASSLIGGEETQYF. The CDR3 DNA follows: TGCGCCAGCAGCTTGATAGGGGGCGAGGAGACCCAGTACTTC.

This chain joins TRBV7-9 and TRBJ1-1; tentative D call: TRBD1 (5 bases). The V and J ends lost 2 bases and 1 base respectively, with 5 bases between them. Germline loops: CDR1 SEHNR, CDR2 FQNEAQ (reference sequence). The CDR3 consists of 13 residues. CDR3 nucleotides: TGTGCCAGCAGCTTAACAGGGAACACTGAAGCTTTCTTT. Translation gives CASSLTGNTEAFF.

There are a few counts of this clone. The rearrangement uses TRBV5-1 and TRBJ2-1; 10 nucleotides match TRBD2. Germline V gene lookup returns CDR1 SGHRS and CDR2 YFSETQ. V dropped 4 bases and J dropped 4; count of bases not matched to a gene: 2. This CDR3 contains 14 residues. This CDR3 is CASSRTSGYNEQFF. The CDR3 DNA follows: TGCGCCAGCAGCCGGACTAGCGGTTACAATGAGCAGTTCTTC.

This clone was counted only a few times. This sequence joins TRBV7-3 and TRBJ1-1; the D is unclear. The CDR3 spans 12 residues. Trimming pared 7 bases from V and 2 bases from J, leaving 8 bases between. Germline V gene data show CDR1 as SGHTA and CDR2 as FQGTGA. Written as DNA, the CDR3 is TGTGCCAGCAAGGGAGGAAACACTGAAGCTTTCTTT. Translating it yields CASKGGNTEAFF.

This clone showed up just once. The chain is built from TRBV7-2 and TRBJ2-5; 8 bases are a match to TRBD2. The V and J ends lost 6 bases and 3 bases, in that order; junction bases with no gene match: 6. Germline assignment: CDR1 SGHTA and CDR2 FQGNSA. The length of the CDR3 is 14 residues. The CDR3 is CASRETSDKETQYF. CDR3 nucleotides: TGTGCCAGCAGGGAGACTAGCGACAAAGAGACCCAGTACTTC.

Points on this clone: The junction departs from germline at one end; a sequencing error may be responsible. This sequence joins TRBV7-2 and TRBJ2-7, with 11 bases identical to TRBD1. The germline V gene has CDR1 SGHTA and CDR2 FQGNSA. This CDR3 contains 15 residues. The chain's CDR3 is CASSFSGTGGYEQYF. The CDR3 DNA reads as TGCGCCAGCAGCTTCTCCGGGACAGGGGGGTACGAGCAGTACTTC.

This clone has only a few counts. V is TRBV7-9 and J is TRBJ2-5; D is uncertain. Trimming removed 3 bases from V and 3 bases from J, with 11 bases in between. Germline loops: CDR1 SEHNR, CDR2 FQNEAQ (reference sequence). CDR3 size: 14 residues. The CDR3 spells CASSFYSFKETQYF. The CDR3 DNA is TGTGCCAGCAGCTTTTACAGTTTTAAAGAGACCCAGTACTTC. Full variable domain (outside the CDR3, taken from reference TRBV7-9 and TRBJ2-5): DTGVSQNPRHKITKRGQNVTFRCDPISEHNRLYWYRQTLGQGPEFLTYFQNEAQLEKSRLLSDRFSAERPKGSFSTLEIQRTEQGDSAMYLCASSFYSFKETQYFGPGTRLLVL.

V gene TRBV2 combines with J gene TRBJ1-2; maybe TRBD1 (5 bases). There are 13 residues in the CDR3. Germline CDR1 reads SNHLY; CDR2 reads FYNNEI. V was trimmed by 2 bases and J by 6 bases, leaving 10 bases between them. CDR3 nucleotides: TGTGCCAGCAGTGAACAGGGTGAAGATGGCTACACCTTC. Translating it yields CASSEQGEDGYTF.

There are a few counts of this clone. This CDR3 reads CASSHRATRSYNEQFF. The CDR3 DNA reads as TGTGCCAGCAGCCATAGAGCGACTCGCTCCTACAATGAGCAGTTCTTC. V usage is TRBV7-3 and J usage is TRBJ2-1; D uncertain. V lost 5 bases, J lost 0 bases, and 14 bases lay in between. The CDR3 sequence is 16 residues long. CDR1 and CDR2 from the germline V gene are SGHTA and FQGTGA.

The chain is built from TRBV28 and TRBJ1-2, with D possibly TRBD1 on 6 matching bases. V was pared by 7 bases and J by 4 bases, with 16 bases between. This CDR3 contains 14 residues. The germline V gene encodes CDR1 MDHEN and CDR2 SYDVKM. CDR3 loop: CASTQGTGLYGYTF. The CDR3 region has the DNA TGTGCCAGCACGCAGGGGACCGGACTCTATGGCTACACCTTC.

The rearrangement uses TRBV28 and TRBJ2-3; tentative D call: TRBD2 (5 bases). Trimming took 6 bases from V and 4 from J, leaving 17 bases between them. Germline V lookup: CDR1 MDHEN, CDR2 SYDVKM. CDR3 length: 15 amino acids. CDR3 sequence reads: CASRPPGLGADTQYF. The CDR3 DNA follows: TGTGCCAGCAGGCCTCCGGGGTTGGGCGCAGATACGCAGTATTTT.

The gene calls are TRBV27 and TRBJ2-5; 7 nucleotides align to TRBD2. The germline CDR1 and CDR2 sequences are MNHEY and SMNVEV (reference sequence). V lost 0 bases, J lost 5 bases, and 15 bases stayed unmatched. The CDR3 consists of 18 residues. The CDR3 coding sequence is TGTGCCAGCAGTTTATCATCCCCCTTGGGCGGGAGAAAGGAGACCCAGTACTTC. Translating gives CASSLSSPLGGRKETQYF.

The chain employs TRBV27 and TRBJ2-3; no reliable D call. CDR1 MNHEY and CDR2 SMNVEV come from the germline V gene (reference sequence). Trimming took 7 bases from V and 0 from J, leaving 14 bases between them. This CDR3 region has 15 residues. The CDR3 nucleotides are TGTGCCAGCACCCGGTCCCTTTCTAGCACAGATACGCAGTATTTT. Amino acids: CASTRSLSSTDTQYF.

The sample holds a few counts of this clone. J is TRBJ2-6 and V is TRBV28; TRBD1 is a possible D gene (7 bases). Germline V lookup: CDR1 MDHEN, CDR2 SYDVKM. The CDR3 totals 18 residues. The germline V and J ends were trimmed by 5 bases and 4 bases, with 21 bases remaining between them. The CDR3: CASSPRGGGFGGANVLTF. As DNA, the CDR3 is TGTGCCAGCAGTCCTCGTGGAGGGGGCTTTGGCGGGGCCAACGTCCTGACTTTC.

In nucleotides, the CDR3 is TGTGCCAGCAGCTACCTTAGCGGGGCATTCACAGATACGCAGTATTTT. This translates into CASSYLSGAFTDTQYF. The gene calls are TRBV27 and TRBJ2-3; 8 nucleotides match TRBD2. V shed 6 bases and J 2 bases; nucleotides not matched to a gene: 10. CDR3 length: 16 amino acids. CDR1 is MNHEY, CDR2 SMNVEV, per germline (reference sequence).

V gene TRBV9 combines with J gene TRBJ1-3, with 10 bases aligning to TRBD1. This CDR3 region has 15 residues. Germline CDR1 is SGDLS and CDR2 is YYNGEE. Trimming removed 4 bases from V and 8 bases from J; junction bases left unmatched: 9. The CDR3, as DNA: TGTGCCAGCAGCCCTCAGACGGGACAGGGGCACACCATATATTTT. This encodes CASSPQTGQGHTIYF.

This clone appeared a single time. This chain links TRBV14 with TRBJ2-5; no clear D. Per the germline V gene, CDR1 is SGHDN and CDR2 is FVKESK. The CDR3 runs to 11 residues. Trimming left V 4 bases short and J 2 bases short, with 2 bases between. CDR3 residues: CASSLQETQYF. CDR3 bases: TGTGCCAGCAGCCTACAAGAGACCCAGTACTTC.

The chain recombines TRBV5-1 with TRBJ2-6; 12 positions match TRBD1. Looked up from germline, CDR1 is SGHRS and CDR2 is YFSETQ. This CDR3 is 17 amino acids long. V dropped 3 bases and J dropped 2; count of bases not matched to a gene: 3. CDR3 in amino acids: CASSSGQGAPGANVLTF. The CDR3 coding sequence is TGCGCCAGCAGCTCGGGACAGGGGGCGCCTGGGGCCAACGTCCTGACTTTC.

The rearrangement links TRBV18 to TRBJ1-5, with 7 bases fitting TRBD1. The CDR3 totals 14 residues. Germline trimming cut 3 bases from V and 3 bases from J; bases unmatched to any gene: 2. Germline loops: CDR1 KGHSH, CDR2 LQKENI. The CDR3: CASSPGQNNQPQHF. For the CDR3, the DNA is TGTGCCAGCTCACCGGGACAGAACAATCAGCCCCAGCATTTT.

The chain employs TRBV5-6 and TRBJ2-5, with D perhaps matching TRBD2 (6 bases). Trimming stripped 0 bases from V and 2 bases from J, with 14 bases between. Germline lookup yields CDR1 SGHDT and CDR2 YYEEEE. CDR3 length: 16 amino acids. CDR3 protein: CASSLAWGGPQETQYF. CDR3 DNA sequence: TGTGCCAGCAGCTTGGCCTGGGGAGGCCCTCAAGAGACCCAGTACTTC.

The chain recombines TRBV15 with TRBJ2-1, with TRBD2 identical over 9 bases. V was clipped by 1 base and J by 0 bases; unmatched bases: 10. The CDR3 has 19 amino acids. CDR1 and CDR2 from the germline V gene are LNHNV and YYDKDF (reference sequence). In DNA, the CDR3 is TGTGCCACCAGCAGAGTGAAAGCGGGGGGCCGGAGCTCCTACAATGAGCAGTTCTTC. As protein: CATSRVKAGGRSSYNEQFF.

This clone was seen a single time. The genes are TRBV4-3 and TRBJ1-1; possible D gene TRBD1, 5 bases. The germline CDR1 and CDR2 sequences are LGHNA and YSLEER. The CDR3 is made up of 18 amino acids. Deletions cut 0 bases from V and 1 base from J, with 18 bases between. The CDR3: CASSQEKVGTGGNTEAFF. The CDR3 region has the DNA TGCGCCAGCAGCCAAGAAAAGGTGGGGACGGGGGGGAACACTGAAGCTTTCTTT.

V gene TRBV5-1 combines with J gene TRBJ2-7, with a possible D match to TRBD2 (5 bases). Germline V gives CDR1 SGHRS, CDR2 YFSETQ. The CDR3 runs 14 residues. V shed 0 bases and J shed 0 bases, with 7 bases lying between them. The CDR3 DNA is TGCGCCAGCAGCTTGGGAGGGAGCTCCTACGAGCAGTACTTC. The encoded protein is CASSLGGSSYEQYF. The full variable domain, rest sourced from reference TRBV5-1 and TRBJ2-7, is KAGVTQTPRYLIKTRGQQVTLSCSPISGHRSVSWYQQTPGQGLQFLFEYFSETQRNKGNFPGRFSGRQFSNSRSEMNVSTLELGDSALYLCASSLGGSSYEQYFGPGTRLTVT.

This chain uses TRBV5-1 with TRBJ2-7; weak D call: TRBD2 (5 bases). Germline CDR1 and CDR2: SGHRS and YFSETQ. The CDR3 is 15 amino acids. The V end was cut by 1 base, the J end by 0 bases, with 11 bases between. CDR3 DNA: TGCGCCAGCAGCTTGCTCACGGGAAGCTCCTACGAGCAGTACTTC. This codes for CASSLLTGSSYEQYF.

This clone occurred a few times. Relative to the germline gene, one junction end is altered; a read error may explain this. V is TRBV5-1 and J is TRBJ2-4; 7 nucleotides line up with TRBD1. CDR1 SGHRS and CDR2 YFSETQ come from the germline V gene. The CDR3 sequence is 14 residues long. The CDR3, as DNA: TGCGCCAGCAGCTGGAGTAGACAGGGAAACAGTCAGTACTTC. Its protein is CASSWSRQGNSQYF. Full variable domain (remainder filled in from reference TRBV5-1 and TRBJ2-4): KAGVTQTPRYLIKTRGQQVTLSCSPISGHRSVSWYQQTPGQGLQFLFEYFSETQRNKGNFPGRFSGRQFSNSRSEMNVSTLELGDSALYLCASSWSRQGNSQYFGAGTRLSVL.

The chain combines TRBV14 with TRBJ1-4; 7 bases fit TRBD1. Germline assignment: CDR1 SGHDN and CDR2 FVKESK. CDR3 size: 14 residues. V shed 3 bases, J shed 6 bases, and the junction held 4 bases outside the gene matches. For the CDR3, the DNA is TGTGCCAGCAGCCAGCGGACAGGCGATGAAAAACTGTTTTTT. Amino acids: CASSQRTGDEKLFF.

The chain uses TRBV5-4 and TRBJ2-7; a weak D match, TRBD2 (6 bases). This CDR3 is built from 14 residues. V shed 0 bases and J shed 5 bases, with 12 bases lying between them. Germline V gene data show CDR1 as SGHNT and CDR2 as YYREEE (reference sequence). In DNA form, the CDR3 reads TGTGCCAGCAGCTTGGGAGGGGACTGGGACGAGCAGTACTTC. Its protein is CASSLGGDWDEQYF.

The chain couples TRBV11-3 to TRBJ2-5, with 7 bases fitting TRBD1. Gene TRBJ2-7 matches the end of the DNA better, so the J call may be wrong. Per germline, CDR1 SGHNT and CDR2 YENEEA. The CDR3 is 14 residues long. CDR3 sequence (DNA): TGTGCCAGCAGCTCAGTGGGACAGTCCTACGAGCAGTACTTC. Residues: CASSSVGQSYEQYF.

This rearrangement joins TRBV6-1 to TRBJ2-2; the D is unclear. CDR3 size: 20 residues. The V end was cut by 0 bases, the J end by 1 base, with 21 bases between. Germline V gene sequence: CDR1 MNHNS, CDR2 SASEGT. The CDR3 here is CASSEAQRSNPYMNTGELFF. The CDR3 nucleotides are TGTGCCAGCAGTGAAGCGCAGCGCAGCAACCCTTACATGAACACCGGGGAGCTGTTTTTT.